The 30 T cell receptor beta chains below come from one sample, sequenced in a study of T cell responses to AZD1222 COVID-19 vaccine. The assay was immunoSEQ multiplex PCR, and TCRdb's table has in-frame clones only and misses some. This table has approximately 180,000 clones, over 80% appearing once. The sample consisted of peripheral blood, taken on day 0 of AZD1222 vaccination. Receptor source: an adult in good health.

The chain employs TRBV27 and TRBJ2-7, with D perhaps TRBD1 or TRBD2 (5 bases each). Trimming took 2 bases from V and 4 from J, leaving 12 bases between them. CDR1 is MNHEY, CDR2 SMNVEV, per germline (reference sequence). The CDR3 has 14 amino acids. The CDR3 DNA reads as TGTGCCAGCAGTTTACGAGGGGTGGGGTACGAGCAGTACTTC. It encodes CASSLRGVGYEQYF.

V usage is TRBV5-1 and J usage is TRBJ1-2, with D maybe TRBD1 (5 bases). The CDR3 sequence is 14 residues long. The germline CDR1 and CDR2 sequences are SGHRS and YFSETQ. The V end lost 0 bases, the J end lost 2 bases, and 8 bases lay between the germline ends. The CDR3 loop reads CASSLADRNYGYTF. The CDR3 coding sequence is TGCGCCAGCAGCTTGGCAGACAGAAACTATGGCTACACCTTC. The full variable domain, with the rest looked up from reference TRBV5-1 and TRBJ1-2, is KAGVTQTPRYLIKTRGQQVTLSCSPISGHRSVSWYQQTPGQGLQFLFEYFSETQRNKGNFPGRFSGRQFSNSRSEMNVSTLELGDSALYLCASSLADRNYGYTFGSGTRLTVV.

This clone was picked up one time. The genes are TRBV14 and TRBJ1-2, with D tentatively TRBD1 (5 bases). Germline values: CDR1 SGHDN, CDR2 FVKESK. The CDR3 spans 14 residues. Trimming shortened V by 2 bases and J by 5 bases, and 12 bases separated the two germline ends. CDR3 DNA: TGTGCCAGCAGCCAAACAGGACTTGGGTATGGCTACACCTTC. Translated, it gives CASSQTGLGYGYTF.

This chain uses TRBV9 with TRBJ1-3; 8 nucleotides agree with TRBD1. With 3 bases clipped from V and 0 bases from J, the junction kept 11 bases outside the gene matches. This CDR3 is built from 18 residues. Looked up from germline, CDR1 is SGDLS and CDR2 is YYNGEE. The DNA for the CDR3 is TGTGCCAGCAGCGAACAAACCGGGACAGGCTACTCTGGAAACACCATATATTTT. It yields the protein CASSEQTGTGYSGNTIYF.

CDR3 region: CASSVTPQGREQFF. CDR3 in DNA: TGTGCCAGCAGCGTAACCCCCCAGGGGCGCGAGCAGTTCTTC. V and J are TRBV9 and TRBJ2-1, with a possible D match to TRBD1 (6 bases). The germline V gene encodes CDR1 SGDLS and CDR2 YYNGEE. Trimming took off 1 base at V and 10 bases at J, with 15 bases between the two ends. The CDR3 consists of 14 residues.

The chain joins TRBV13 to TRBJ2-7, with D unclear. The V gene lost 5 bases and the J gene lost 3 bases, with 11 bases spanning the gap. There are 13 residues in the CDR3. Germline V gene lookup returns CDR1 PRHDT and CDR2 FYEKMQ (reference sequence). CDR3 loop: CASSQGRDYEQYF. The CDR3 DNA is TGTGCCAGCAGCCAAGGCAGAGACTACGAGCAGTACTTC.

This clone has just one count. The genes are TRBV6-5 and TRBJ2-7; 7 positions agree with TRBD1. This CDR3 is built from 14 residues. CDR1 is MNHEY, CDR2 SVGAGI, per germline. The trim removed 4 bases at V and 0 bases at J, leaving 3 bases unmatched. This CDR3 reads CASSLGQSSYEQYV. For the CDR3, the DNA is TGTGCCAGCAGTTTGGGACAGAGCTCCTACGAGCAGTACGTC.

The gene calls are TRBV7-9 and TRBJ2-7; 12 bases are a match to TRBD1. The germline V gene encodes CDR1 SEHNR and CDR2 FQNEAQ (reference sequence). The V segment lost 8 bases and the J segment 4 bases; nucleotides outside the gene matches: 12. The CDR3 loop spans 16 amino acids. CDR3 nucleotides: TGTGCCAGCGGCTCCCCGGGACAGGGGGCTCCTTACGAGCAGTACGTC. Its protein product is CASGSPGQGAPYEQYV.

CDR3 in amino acids: CASSYSFTGGYEQYF. The CDR3 DNA reads TGTGCCAGCAGTTACTCGTTCACAGGGGGCTACGAGCAGTACTTC. V usage is TRBV6-5 and J usage is TRBJ2-7; 8 nucleotides line up with TRBD1. Germline-derived CDR1 and CDR2 are MNHEY and SVGAGI. Trimming cost V 0 bases and J 3 bases; bases outside gene matches: 4. CDR3 length equals 15 residues.

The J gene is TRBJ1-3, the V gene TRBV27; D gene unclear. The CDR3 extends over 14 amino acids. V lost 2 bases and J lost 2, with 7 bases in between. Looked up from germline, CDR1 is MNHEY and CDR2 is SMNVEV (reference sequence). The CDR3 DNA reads TGTGCCAGCAGTTTAAGGAGCGCTGGAAACACCATATATTTT. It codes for CASSLRSAGNTIYF.

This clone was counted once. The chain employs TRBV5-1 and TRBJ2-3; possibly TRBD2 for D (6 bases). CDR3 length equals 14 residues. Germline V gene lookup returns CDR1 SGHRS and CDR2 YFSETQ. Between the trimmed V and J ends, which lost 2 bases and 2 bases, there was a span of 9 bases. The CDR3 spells CASSFGTPTDTQYF. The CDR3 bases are TGCGCCAGCAGCTTCGGGACTCCCACAGATACGCAGTATTTT.

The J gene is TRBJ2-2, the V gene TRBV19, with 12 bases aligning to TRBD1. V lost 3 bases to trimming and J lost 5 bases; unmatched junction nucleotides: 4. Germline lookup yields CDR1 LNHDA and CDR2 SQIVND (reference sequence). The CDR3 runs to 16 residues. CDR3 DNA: TGTGCCAGTAGTATGGGACAGGGGGCAGGGACCGGGGAGCTGTTTTTT. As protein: CASSMGQGAGTGELFF.

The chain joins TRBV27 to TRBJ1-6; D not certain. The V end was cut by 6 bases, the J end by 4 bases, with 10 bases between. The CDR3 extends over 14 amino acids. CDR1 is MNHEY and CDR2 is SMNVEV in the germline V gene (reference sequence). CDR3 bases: TGTGCCAGCAGCCCTGTCACGTATAATTCACCCCTCCACTTT. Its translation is CASSPVTYNSPLHF.

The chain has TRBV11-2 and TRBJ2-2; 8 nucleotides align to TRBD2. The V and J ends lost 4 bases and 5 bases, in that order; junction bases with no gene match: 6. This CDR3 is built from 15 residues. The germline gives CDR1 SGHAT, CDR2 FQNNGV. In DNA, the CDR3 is TGTGCCAGCAGCTCGAGCGGGAGAGGGACCGGGGAGCTGTTTTTT. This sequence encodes CASSSSGRGTGELFF.

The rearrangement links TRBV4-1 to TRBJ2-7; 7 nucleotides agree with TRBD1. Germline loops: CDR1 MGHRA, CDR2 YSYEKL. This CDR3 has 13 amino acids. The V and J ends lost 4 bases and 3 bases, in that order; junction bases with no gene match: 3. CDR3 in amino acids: CASSPGQSYEQYF. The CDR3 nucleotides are TGCGCCAGCAGCCCGGGACAGAGCTACGAGCAGTACTTC.

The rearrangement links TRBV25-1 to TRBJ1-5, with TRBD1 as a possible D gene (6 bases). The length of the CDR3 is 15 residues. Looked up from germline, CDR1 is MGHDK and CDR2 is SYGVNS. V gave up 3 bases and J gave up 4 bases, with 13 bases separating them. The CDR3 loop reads CASSDGGQGNQPQHF. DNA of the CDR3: TGTGCCAGCAGTGACGGGGGGCAGGGGAATCAGCCCCAGCATTTT.

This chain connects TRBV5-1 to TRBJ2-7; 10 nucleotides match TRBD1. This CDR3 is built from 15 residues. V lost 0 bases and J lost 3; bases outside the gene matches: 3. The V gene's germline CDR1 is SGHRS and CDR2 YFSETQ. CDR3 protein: CASSLGDRGSYEQYV. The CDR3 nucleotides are TGCGCCAGCAGCTTGGGGGACAGGGGAAGCTACGAGCAGTACGTC.

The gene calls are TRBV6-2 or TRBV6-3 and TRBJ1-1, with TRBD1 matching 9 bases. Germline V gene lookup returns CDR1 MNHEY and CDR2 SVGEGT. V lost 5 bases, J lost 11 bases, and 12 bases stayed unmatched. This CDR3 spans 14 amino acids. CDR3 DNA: TGTGCCAGCAGTCCGGCCCGGGACAGGGTTTGTGCTTTCTTT. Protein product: CASSPARDRVCAFF.

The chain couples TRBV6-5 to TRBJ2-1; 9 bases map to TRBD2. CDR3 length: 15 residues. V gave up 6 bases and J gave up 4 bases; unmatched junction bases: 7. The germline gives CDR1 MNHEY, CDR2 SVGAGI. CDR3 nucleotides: TGTGCCAGCAGAAAAAGCGGGGGGCAGTACAATGAGCAGTTCTTC. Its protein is CASRKSGGQYNEQFF.

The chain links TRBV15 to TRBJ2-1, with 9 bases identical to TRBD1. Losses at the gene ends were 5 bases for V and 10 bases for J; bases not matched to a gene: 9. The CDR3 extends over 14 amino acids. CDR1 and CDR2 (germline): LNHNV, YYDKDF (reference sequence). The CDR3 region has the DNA TGTGCCACCAGCGACCCAACAGGGACAGGGGAGCAGTTCTTC. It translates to CATSDPTGTGEQFF.

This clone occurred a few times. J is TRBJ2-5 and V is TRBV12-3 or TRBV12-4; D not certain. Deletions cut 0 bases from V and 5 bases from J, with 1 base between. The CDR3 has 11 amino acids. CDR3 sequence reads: CASSLAETQYF. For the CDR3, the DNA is TGTGCCAGCAGTTTAGCGGAGACCCAGTACTTC.

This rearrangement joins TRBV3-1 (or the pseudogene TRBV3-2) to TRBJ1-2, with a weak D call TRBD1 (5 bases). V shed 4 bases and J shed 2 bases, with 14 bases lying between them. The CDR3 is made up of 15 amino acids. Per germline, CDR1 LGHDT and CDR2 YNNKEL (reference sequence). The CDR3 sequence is CASSRLRQPNYGYTF. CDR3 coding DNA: TGTGCCAGCAGCCGGCTAAGACAGCCGAACTATGGCTACACCTTC.

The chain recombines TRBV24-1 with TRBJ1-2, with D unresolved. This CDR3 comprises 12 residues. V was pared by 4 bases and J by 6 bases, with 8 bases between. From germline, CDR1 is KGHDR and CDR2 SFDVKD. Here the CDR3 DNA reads TGTGCCACCAGTGAAGGCGGTGATGGCTACACCTTC. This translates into CATSEGGDGYTF.

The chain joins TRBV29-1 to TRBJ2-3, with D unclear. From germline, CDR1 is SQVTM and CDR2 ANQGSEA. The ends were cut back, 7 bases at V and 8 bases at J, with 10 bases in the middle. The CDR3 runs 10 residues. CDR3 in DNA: TGCAGCGCTCTAACGGGTACGCAGTATTTT. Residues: CSALTGTQYF.

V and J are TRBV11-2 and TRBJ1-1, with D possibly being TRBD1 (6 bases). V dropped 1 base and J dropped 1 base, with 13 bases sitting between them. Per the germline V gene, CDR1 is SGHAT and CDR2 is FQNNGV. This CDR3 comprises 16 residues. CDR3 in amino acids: CASSLGYRVENTEAFF. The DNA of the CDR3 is TGTGCCAGCAGCTTAGGCTACAGGGTGGAGAACACTGAAGCTTTCTTT.

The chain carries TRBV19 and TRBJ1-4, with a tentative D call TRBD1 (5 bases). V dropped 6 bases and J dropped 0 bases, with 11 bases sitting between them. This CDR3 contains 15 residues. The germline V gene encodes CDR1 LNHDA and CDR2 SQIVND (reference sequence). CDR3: CASRGTLTTNEKLFF. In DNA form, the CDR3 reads TGTGCCAGTAGAGGGACTCTAACAACTAATGAAAAACTGTTTTTT.

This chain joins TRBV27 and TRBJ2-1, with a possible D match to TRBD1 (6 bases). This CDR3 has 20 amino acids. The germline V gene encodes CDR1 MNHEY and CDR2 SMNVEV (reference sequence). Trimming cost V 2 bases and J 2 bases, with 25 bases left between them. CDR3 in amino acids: CASSLRLRGLAGTTYNEQFF. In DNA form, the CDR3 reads TGTGCCAGCAGTTTAAGGCTCCGGGGCCTCGCCGGGACAACCTACAATGAGCAGTTCTTC.

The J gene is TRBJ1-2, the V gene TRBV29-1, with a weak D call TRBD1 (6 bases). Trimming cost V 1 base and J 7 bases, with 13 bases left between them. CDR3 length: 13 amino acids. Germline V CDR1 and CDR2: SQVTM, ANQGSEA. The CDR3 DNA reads TGCAGCGTTGAAGGCCAGGGGTATGCTGGCTACACCTTC. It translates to CSVEGQGYAGYTF.

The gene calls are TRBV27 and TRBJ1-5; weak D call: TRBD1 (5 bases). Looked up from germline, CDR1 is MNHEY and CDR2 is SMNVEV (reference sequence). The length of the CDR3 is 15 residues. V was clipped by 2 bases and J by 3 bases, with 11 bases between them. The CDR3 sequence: CASSLGGHANQPQHF. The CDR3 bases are TGTGCCAGCAGTTTAGGCGGACACGCCAATCAGCCCCAGCATTTT.

CDR3: CASSSDLRTGGGQPQHF. CDR3 DNA: TGTGCCAGCAGTTCGGACCTCCGGACAGGAGGGGGTCAGCCCCAGCATTTT. The V and J genes are TRBV27 and TRBJ1-5; 7 bases map to TRBD1. J lost 6 bases, V lost 4 bases, and 15 bases had no gene match. The germline V gene has CDR1 MNHEY and CDR2 SMNVEV (reference sequence). This CDR3 comprises 17 residues.